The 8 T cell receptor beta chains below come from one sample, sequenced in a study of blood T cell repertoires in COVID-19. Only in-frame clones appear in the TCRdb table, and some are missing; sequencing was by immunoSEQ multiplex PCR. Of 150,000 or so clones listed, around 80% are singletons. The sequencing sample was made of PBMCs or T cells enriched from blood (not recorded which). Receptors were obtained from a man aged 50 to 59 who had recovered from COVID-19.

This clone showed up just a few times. Written as DNA, the CDR3 is TGTGCCGCAAGCAATAACCTTTTAGCTAACTATGGCTACACCTTC. This translates into CAASNNLLANYGYTF. This chain uses TRBV28 with TRBJ1-2, with D unresolved. CDR1 is MDHEN and CDR2 is SYDVKM in the germline V gene. CDR3 length: 15 residues. The germline V and J ends were trimmed by 11 bases and 0 bases, with 19 bases remaining between them.

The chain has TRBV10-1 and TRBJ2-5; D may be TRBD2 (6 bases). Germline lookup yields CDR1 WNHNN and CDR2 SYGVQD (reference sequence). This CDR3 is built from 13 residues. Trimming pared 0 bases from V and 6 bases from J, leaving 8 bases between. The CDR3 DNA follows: TGCGCCAGCAGTGAGTCAGGCGGGAAGACCCAGTACTTC. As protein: CASSESGGKTQYF.

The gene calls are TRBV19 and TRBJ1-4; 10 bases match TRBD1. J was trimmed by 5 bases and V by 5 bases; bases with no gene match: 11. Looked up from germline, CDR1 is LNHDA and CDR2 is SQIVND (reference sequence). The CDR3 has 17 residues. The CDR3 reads CASSPRQGAWRNEKLFF. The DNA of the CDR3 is TGTGCCAGTAGTCCTCGACAGGGGGCATGGCGGAATGAAAAACTGTTTTTT.

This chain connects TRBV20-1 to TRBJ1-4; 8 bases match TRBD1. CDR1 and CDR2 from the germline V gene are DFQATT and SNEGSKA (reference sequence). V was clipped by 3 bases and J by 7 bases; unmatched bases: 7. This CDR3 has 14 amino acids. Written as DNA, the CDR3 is TGCAGTGCTAGTAAGGGACAGGACAGTGAAAAACTGTTTTTT. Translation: CSASKGQDSEKLFF.

The CDR3 is CASSLGGLGHTEAFF. In DNA, the CDR3 is TGTGCCAGCAGCCTAGGGGGTTTAGGCCACACTGAAGCTTTCTTT. The chain employs TRBV21-1 and TRBJ1-1; the listed D gene, TRBD1, was not tested against the DNA. TRBV21-1 is an annotated pseudogene. The CDR3 totals 15 residues.

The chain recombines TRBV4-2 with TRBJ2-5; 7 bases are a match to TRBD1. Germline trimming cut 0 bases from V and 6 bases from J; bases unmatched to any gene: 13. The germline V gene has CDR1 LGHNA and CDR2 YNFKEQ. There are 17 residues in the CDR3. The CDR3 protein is CASSQDIQPDRVQTQYF. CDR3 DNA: TGTGCCAGCAGCCAAGATATTCAACCCGACAGGGTGCAGACCCAGTACTTC.

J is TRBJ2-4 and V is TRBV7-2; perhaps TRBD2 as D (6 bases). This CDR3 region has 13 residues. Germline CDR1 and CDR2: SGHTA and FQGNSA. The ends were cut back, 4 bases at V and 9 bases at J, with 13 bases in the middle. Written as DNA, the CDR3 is TGTGCCAGCAGCTGGGCGTCGGAGGGCATTCAGTACTTC. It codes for CASSWASEGIQYF.

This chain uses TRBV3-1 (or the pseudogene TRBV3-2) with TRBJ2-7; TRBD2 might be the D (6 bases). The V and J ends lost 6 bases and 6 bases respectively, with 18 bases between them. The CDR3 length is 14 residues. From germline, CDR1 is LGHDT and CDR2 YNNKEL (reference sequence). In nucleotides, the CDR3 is TGTGCCAGCAGTGGGCGGAGGGCCGGGGTCGAGCAGTACTTC. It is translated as CASSGRRAGVEQYF.